This is a list of T cell receptor beta chains from one sample in a study of T cells in Graves' hyperthyroidism and ophthalmopathy. TCRdb itself ran the multiplex PCR reads through MiXCR, one entry per CDR3 protein. The profile shows about 520,000 distinct CDR3 sequences, around 24% of them singletons. Specimen: blood. These receptors originate from a woman under 40 with Graves' ophthalmopathy. Both conserved end residues are trimmed from each CDR3. Fields, in order: CDR3 protein, CDR3 length, D gene, V gene. A D gene is named only where the DNA matches it firmly.

ASTTLLRRNTEAF 13 . TRBV19
ASLLGQPNTEAF 12 . TRBV12-3/TRBV12-4
ASSRRDSYGYT 11 TRBD1 TRBV6-1
ASRPRDRGAYEQY 13 TRBD1 TRBV28
SAGGTVVGYT 10 TRBD1 TRBV29-1
AISEAQGDYGYT 12 . TRBV10-3
ATSPYKSGGSPLH 13 . TRBV15
SAASGLSHNQPQH 13 . TRBV20-1
ASSPGQGIETQY 12 TRBD1 TRBV6-1
ASSLLQQGIGANVLT 15 . TRBV28
ASSYSSTGGHQPQH 14 TRBD1 TRBV6-5
ASSLGRDRLY 10 TRBD1 TRBV11-3
ASSPLGQGEQY 11 TRBD1 TRBV12-3/TRBV12-4
ASSPEQGGDTEAF 13 TRBD1 TRBV18
ASSAASSQETQY 12 . TRBV6-1
SARVTGMVTEAF 12 . TRBV20-1
ASSFEMGDYGYT 12 . TRBV7-9
SAGGVGYGYT 10 . TRBV29-1
AWTRSLKGWQETQY 14 . TRBV30
ASSPQGSTYGYT 12 . TRBV27
AWSSGQQNTEAF 12 TRBD1 TRBV30
ASGAEAF 7 . TRBV6-2/TRBV6-3
ASSKSRVSYEQY 12 . TRBV7-2
ASKRDAHKETQY 12 TRBD2 TRBV6-2/TRBV6-3
ASMRTGGGTYEQY 13 TRBD2 TRBV6-2/TRBV6-3
AIRQGLQETQY 11 . TRBV10-3
ASSPTLSQPLYGYT 14 . TRBV11-1
ASRESGRRETQY 12 TRBD2 TRBV10-2
ASSQGPGGNQPQH 13 . TRBV5-1
SSSLVGITEAF 11 . TRBV12-3/TRBV12-4
SARETGYGYT 10 . TRBV20-1
ASSLLGTGADQPQH 14 TRBD1 TRBV27
ASSVATGANYGYT 13 TRBD1 TRBV9
ASSPLQTYEQY 11 . TRBV6-2/TRBV6-3